This is a list of T cell receptor beta chains from one sample in a study of blood T cell repertoires in COVID-19. TCRdb's copy holds only in-frame clones and misses some; the assay was immunoSEQ multiplex PCR. The sample lists about 280,000 clones, about 91% seen once, with around 2.8% in the top ten. Material: PBMCs or T cells enriched from blood (not recorded which). All receptors come from a man in his forties or fifties who had been exposed to COVID-19. Both conserved end residues are part of each CDR3. D genes are given only for firm matches. The size field is filled for only some rows; it gives once, few, many or a size class.

TRBJ2-3,TRBV30,-,-,TGTGCCGGGAAAAGAACAGGAACAGATACGCAGTATTTT,CAGKRTGTDTQYF
TRBJ2-7,TRBV2,-,-,TGTGCCAGCATTCTTTCCCTTACCCGGGACTCCTACGAGCAGTACTTC,CASILSLTRDSYEQYF
TRBJ2-1,TRBV11-2,TRBD1,-,TGTGCCAGCAGCTCCCTGGACAGGGGGTTCTACAATGAGCAGTTCTTC,CASSSLDRGFYNEQFF
TRBJ2-1,TRBV6-5,TRBD2,-,TGTGCCAGCAGGAAAGCGGGAGGTCTCAATGAGCAGTTCTTC,CASRKAGGLNEQFF
TRBJ1-2,TRBV19,TRBD1,once,TGTGCCAGTAGCCCTACAGGGGCTGGCTACACCTTC,CASSPTGAGYTF
TRBJ1-3,TRBV27,-,-,TGTGCCAGCAGTTTATCCCCGCCCGGTTCAGGAAACACCATATATTTT,CASSLSPPGSGNTIYF
TRBJ1-6,TRBV15,-,-,TGTGCCACCAGCAGAGACGCAGGGGCCCTTAATTCACCCCTCCACTTT,CATSRDAGALNSPLHF
TRBJ2-7,TRBV5-8,-,-,TGTGCCAGCAGCACTGGGGCGACCTACGAGCAGTACTTC,CASSTGATYEQYF
TRBJ1-2,TRBV12-5,-,-,TGTGCTAGTGACGTTGGACAGCCAGCATTTCCTAACTATGGCTACACCTTC,CASDVGQPAFPNYGYTF
TRBJ2-3,TRBV5-1,-,-,TGCGCCAGCAGCTTGAACACCCTGGGGGCCCCAACAGATACGCAGTATTTT,CASSLNTLGAPTDTQYF
TRBJ2-7,TRBV2,-,few,TGTGCCAGCAGTGATCGAGCGAGTTCCTACGAGCAGTACTTC,CASSDRASSYEQYF
TRBJ2-5,TRBV3-1/TRBV3-2,TRBD2,-,TGTGCCAGCAGCCAAGGACTAGCGGGGACTAGCCAAGAGACCCAGTACTTC,CASSQGLAGTSQETQYF
TRBJ1-6,TRBV24-1,-,-,TGTGCCACCAGCGAGGACTTTAATTCACCCCTCCACTTT,CATSEDFNSPLHF
TRBJ1-4,TRBV6-2/TRBV6-3,-,-,TGTGCCAGCAGTAGACAGCTTAATGAAAAACTGTTTTTT,CASSRQLNEKLFF
TRBJ1-5,TRBV12-3/TRBV12-4,-,-,TGTGCCAGCAGAAGGGGAAGTACCCAGCCCCAGCATTTT,CASRRGSTQPQHF
TRBJ2-1,TRBV28,TRBD2,-,TGTGCCAGCAGTCCGGGACTAGCGGGAGGGAGCTCCTACAATGAGCAGTTCTTC,CASSPGLAGGSSYNEQFF
TRBJ2-7,TRBV27,TRBD1,-,TGTGCCAGCAGTTGGGGACAGGGGTTGAGCTACGAGCAGTACTTC,CASSWGQGLSYEQYF
TRBJ2-3,TRBV9,TRBD2,-,TGTGCCAGCAGCGCGGGCCTGCGGGAGTTCACAGATACGCAGTATTTT,CASSAGLREFTDTQYF
TRBJ2-3,TRBV15,-,once,TGTGCCACCAGCAGAGGAGTTTCTAGCACAGATACGCAGTATTTT,CATSRGVSSTDTQYF
TRBJ2-2,TRBV5-1,TRBD2,few,TGCGCCAGCACCCGCGGGAGTGGCACCGGGGAGCTGTTTTTT,CASTRGSGTGELFF
TRBJ2-7,TRBV10-3,TRBD1,-,TGTGCCATCAGTCAGGGGGCATACGAGCAGTACTTC,CAISQGAYEQYF
TRBJ2-1,TRBV12-5,-,-,TGTGCTAGTGGTCAATCAATTAGCGTAAATGAGCAGTTCTTC,CASGQSISVNEQFF
TRBJ1-4,TRBV7-9,TRBD1,-,TGTGCCAGCAGCTCCGGACAGGCTGGTGAAAAACTGTTTTTT,CASSSGQAGEKLFF
TRBJ2-7,TRBV15,-,once,TGTGCCACCAGCAGTCAGGGATACGAGCAGTACTTC,CATSSQGYEQYF
TRBJ2-7,TRBV11-3,TRBD1,-,TGTGCCAGCAGCTCCCGACAGGGCAACTTACTTTCCTACGAGCAGTACTTC,CASSSRQGNLLSYEQYF
TRBJ2-6,TRBV15,-,-,TGTGCCACCAGCAGGCAGGGTTTGACTGGGGCCAACGTCCTGACTTTC,CATSRQGLTGANVLTF
TRBJ1-2,TRBV28,-,-,TGTGCCAGCAGTTTTAGGCAGGGGCATGGCTACACCTTC,CASSFRQGHGYTF
TRBJ1-1,TRBV28,-,-,TGTGCCAGCAGTTTTTGGGGGGAATTAGACACTGAAGCTTTCTTT,CASSFWGELDTEAFF
TRBJ1-2,TRBV2,-,-,TGTGCCAGCACAGGGGTTGATGGCTACACCTTC,CASTGVDGYTF
TRBJ2-5,TRBV5-1,-,-,TGCGCCAGCAGCTCCACACAGGGTTACCTTGGGGAGACCCAGTACTTC,CASSSTQGYLGETQYF
TRBJ2-1,TRBV10-3,TRBD2,-,TGTGCCATCAGTGAGTCTGGTAGCGGGAGCTACAATGAGCAGTTCTTC,CAISESGSGSYNEQFF
TRBJ1-2,TRBV6-1,TRBD1,-,TGTGCCAGCAGTGAAAGGGACAGGGGGAATTTTGGCTACACCTTC,CASSERDRGNFGYTF
TRBJ2-2,TRBV9,TRBD2,once,TGTGCCAGCAGCGCCCCGGTGGGGGGGAGGGCCTCCGGGGAGCTGTTTTTT,CASSAPVGGRASGELFF
TRBJ2-1,TRBV12-3/TRBV12-4,TRBD1,-,TGTGCCAGCAGTCAGACAGGGGAACAGTTCTTC,CASSQTGEQFF
TRBJ2-2,TRBV23-1,TRBD2,-,TGCGCCAGCAGTCAAAGCCCCCGACTAGCGGGAGGGCCGCAAGGGGAGCTGTTTTTT,CASSQSPRLAGGPQGELFF
TRBJ2-7,TRBV11-2,-,few,TGTGCCAGCAGCTCGTACCGGGACAACTACGAGCAGTACTTC,CASSSYRDNYEQYF
TRBJ1-2,TRBV5-6,TRBD1,-,TGTGCCAGCAGCACAACAGGGGGCCCGAACTATGGCTACACCTTC,CASSTTGGPNYGYTF
TRBJ2-1,TRBV19,-,-,TGTGCCAGTAGTAGACGACCGCCAGGAGGGGATGAGCAGTTCTTC,CASSRRPPGGDEQFF
TRBJ1-1,TRBV5-1,-,-,TGCGCCAGCAGCTTTTCCCAGGGCCCCACTGAAGCTTTCTTT,CASSFSQGPTEAFF
TRBJ1-2,TRBV28,-,-,TGTGCCAGCCAACTGGGGAGCTATGGCTACACCTTC,CASQLGSYGYTF
TRBJ1-4,TRBV24-1,TRBD1,-,TGTGCCACCAGTGATCGGACAGGGGGAAATGAAAAACTGTTTTTT,CATSDRTGGNEKLFF
TRBJ2-7,TRBV10-3,-,-,TGTGCCATCAGTGAGCCCAGGGTGGGAAGGTTGGCCTACGAGCAGTACTTC,CAISEPRVGRLAYEQYF
TRBJ2-7,TRBV19,TRBD1,-,TGTGCCAGTAGAGGGACAGGGGGCTACGAGCAGTACTTC,CASRGTGGYEQYF
TRBJ2-7,TRBV6-5,-,-,TGTGCCAGCAGGGCAGCGGAAGATTCTTCCTACGAGCAGTACTTC,CASRAAEDSSYEQYF
TRBJ1-5,TRBV19,TRBD1,-,TGTGCCAGTAGCACAGGGGTGAGTCAGCCCCAGCATTTT,CASSTGVSQPQHF
TRBJ1-1,TRBV12-3/TRBV12-4,-,-,TGTGCCACTACACAGGGACACTCTGAAGCTTTCTTT,CATTQGHSEAFF